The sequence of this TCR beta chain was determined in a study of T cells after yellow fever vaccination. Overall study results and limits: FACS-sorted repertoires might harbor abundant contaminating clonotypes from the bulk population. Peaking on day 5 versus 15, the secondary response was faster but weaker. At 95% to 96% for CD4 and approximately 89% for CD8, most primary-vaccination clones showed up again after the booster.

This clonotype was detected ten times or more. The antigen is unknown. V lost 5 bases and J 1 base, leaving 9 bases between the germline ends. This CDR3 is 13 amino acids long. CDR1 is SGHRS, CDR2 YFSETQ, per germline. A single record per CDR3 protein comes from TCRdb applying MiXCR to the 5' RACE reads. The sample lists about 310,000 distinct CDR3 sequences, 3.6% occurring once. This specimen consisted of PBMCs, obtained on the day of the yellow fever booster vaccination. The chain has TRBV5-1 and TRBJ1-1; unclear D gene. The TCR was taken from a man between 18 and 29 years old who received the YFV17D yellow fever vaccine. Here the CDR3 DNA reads TGCGCCAGCAGGAAGCCGCAGAACACTGAAGCTTTCTTT. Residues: CASRKPQNTEAFF.